This T cell receptor beta chain appears in the sequencing data of a study of T cells in pancreatic ductal adenocarcinoma. Comment on this clone: What it binds is unknown.

General study points: Mean clonality was approximately 0.1 in tumors and roughly 0.072 in blood, not significantly different.

Measured with immunoSEQ multiplex PCR; TCRdb has only the in-frame clones, and not every one. Of over 8,500 clones in the sample, under 70% were seen once. The CDR3 runs 13 residues. The V and J ends lost 5 bases and 2 bases respectively, with 12 bases between them. Germline loops: CDR1 SQVTM, CDR2 ANQGSEA. Surgery without prior neoadjuvant therapy was the treatment of the selected pancreatic ductal adenocarcinoma patients. The clonotype comes from a human donor with pancreatic ductal adenocarcinoma. V usage is TRBV29-1 and J usage is TRBJ1-1, with D possibly TRBD1 on 6 matching bases. Input material: pancreatic tumor tissue. The CDR3: CSVYRGGNTEAFF. The CDR3 bases are TGCAGCGTTTATAGGGGGGGCAACACTGAAGCTTTCTTT.